Listed here is a single TCR beta chain. The antigen is not known. V was clipped by 2 bases and J by 0 bases, with 7 bases between them. CDR1 is WNHNN, CDR2 SYGVQD, per germline (reference sequence). This CDR3 contains 15 residues. These data originate in a study of cytomegalovirus exposure and HLA in healthy donors. Produced via immunoSEQ multiplex PCR; TCRdb's table is partial and in-frame only. The sample has about 310,000 clones; approximately 85% are singletons. Study conclusions and caveats: Cytomegalovirus association was listed for 164 TCR beta chains. Cytomegalovirus status was reportedly diagnosed by the classifier with high specificity and sensitivity.

This sequence was found in a man aged 30 to 45 in good health and CMV-seronegative. What was sequenced was PBMCs. The V call is TRBV10-1, the J call TRBJ1-4; D possibly corresponds to TRBD1 (5 bases). CDR3 region: CASSEGQSTNEKLFF. In nucleotides, the CDR3 is TGCGCCAGCAGTGAGGGACAATCAACTAATGAAAAACTGTTTTTT.